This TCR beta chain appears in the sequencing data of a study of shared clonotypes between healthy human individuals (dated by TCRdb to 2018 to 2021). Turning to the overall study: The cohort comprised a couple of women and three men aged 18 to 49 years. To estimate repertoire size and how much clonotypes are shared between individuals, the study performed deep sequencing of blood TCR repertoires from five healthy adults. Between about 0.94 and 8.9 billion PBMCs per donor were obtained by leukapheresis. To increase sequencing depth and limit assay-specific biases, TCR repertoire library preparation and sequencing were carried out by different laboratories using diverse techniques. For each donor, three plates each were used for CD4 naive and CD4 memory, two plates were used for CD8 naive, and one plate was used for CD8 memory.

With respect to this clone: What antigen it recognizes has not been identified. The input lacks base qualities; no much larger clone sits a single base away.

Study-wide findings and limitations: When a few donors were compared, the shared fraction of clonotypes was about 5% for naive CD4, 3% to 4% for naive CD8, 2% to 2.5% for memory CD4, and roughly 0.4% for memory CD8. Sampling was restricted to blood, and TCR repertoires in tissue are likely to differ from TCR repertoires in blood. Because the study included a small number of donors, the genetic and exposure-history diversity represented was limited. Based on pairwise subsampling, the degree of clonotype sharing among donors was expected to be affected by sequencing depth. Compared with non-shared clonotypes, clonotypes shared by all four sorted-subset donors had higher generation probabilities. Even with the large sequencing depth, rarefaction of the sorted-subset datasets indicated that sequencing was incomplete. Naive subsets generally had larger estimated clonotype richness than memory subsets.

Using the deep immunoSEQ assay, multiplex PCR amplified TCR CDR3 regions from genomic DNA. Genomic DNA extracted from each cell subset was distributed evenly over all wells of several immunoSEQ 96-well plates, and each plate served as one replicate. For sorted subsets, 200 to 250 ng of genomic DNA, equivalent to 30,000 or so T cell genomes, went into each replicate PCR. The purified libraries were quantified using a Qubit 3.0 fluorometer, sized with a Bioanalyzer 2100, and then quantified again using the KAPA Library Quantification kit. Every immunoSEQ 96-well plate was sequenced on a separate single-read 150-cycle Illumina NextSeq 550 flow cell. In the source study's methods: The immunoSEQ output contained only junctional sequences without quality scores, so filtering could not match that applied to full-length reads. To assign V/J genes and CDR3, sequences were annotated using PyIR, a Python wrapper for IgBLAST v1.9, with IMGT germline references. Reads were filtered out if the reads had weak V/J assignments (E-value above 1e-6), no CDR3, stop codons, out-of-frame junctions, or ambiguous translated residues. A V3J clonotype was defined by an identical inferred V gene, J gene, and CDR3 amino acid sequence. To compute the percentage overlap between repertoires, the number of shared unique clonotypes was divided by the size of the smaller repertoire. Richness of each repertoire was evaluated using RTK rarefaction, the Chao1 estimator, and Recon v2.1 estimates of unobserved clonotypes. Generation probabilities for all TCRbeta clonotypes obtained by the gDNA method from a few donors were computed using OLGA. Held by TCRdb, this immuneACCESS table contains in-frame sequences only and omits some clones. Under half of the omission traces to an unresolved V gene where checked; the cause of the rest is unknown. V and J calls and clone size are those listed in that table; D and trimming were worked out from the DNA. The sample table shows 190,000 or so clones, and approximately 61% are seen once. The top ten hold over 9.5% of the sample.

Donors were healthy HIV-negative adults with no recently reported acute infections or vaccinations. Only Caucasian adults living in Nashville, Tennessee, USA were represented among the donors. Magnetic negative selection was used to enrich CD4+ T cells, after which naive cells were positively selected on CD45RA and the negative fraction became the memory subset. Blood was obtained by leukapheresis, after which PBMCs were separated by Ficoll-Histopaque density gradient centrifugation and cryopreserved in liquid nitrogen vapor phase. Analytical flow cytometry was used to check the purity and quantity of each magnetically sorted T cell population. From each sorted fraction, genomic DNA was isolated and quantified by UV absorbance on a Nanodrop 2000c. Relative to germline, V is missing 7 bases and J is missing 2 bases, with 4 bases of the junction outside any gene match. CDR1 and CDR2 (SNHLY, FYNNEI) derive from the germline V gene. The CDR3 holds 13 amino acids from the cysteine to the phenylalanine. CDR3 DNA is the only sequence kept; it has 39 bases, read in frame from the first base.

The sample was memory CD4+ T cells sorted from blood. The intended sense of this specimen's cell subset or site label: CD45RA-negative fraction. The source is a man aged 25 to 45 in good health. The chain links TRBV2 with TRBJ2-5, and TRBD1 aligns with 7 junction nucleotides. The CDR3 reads CASTGQSQETQYF. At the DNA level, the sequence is TGTGCCAGCACGGGACAGTCACAAGAGACCCAGTACTTC.